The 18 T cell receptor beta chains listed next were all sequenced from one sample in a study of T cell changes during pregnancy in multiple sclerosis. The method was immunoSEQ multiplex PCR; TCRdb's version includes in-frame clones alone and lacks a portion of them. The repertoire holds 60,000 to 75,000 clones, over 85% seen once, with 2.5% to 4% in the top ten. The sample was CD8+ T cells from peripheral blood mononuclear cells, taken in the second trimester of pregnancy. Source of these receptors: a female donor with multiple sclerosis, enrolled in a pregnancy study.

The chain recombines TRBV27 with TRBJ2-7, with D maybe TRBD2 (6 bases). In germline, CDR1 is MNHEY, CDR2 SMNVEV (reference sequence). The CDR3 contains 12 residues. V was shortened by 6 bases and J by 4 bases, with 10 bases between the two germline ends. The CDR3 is CASRGLAYEQYF. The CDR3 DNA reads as TGTGCCAGCAGGGGACTTGCATACGAGCAGTACTTC.

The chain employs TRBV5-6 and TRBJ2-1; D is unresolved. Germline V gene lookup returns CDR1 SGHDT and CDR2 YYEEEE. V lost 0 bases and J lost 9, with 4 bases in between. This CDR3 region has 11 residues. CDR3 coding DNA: TGTGCCAGCAGCTTGGCCGGTGAGCAGTTCTTC. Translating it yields CASSLAGEQFF.

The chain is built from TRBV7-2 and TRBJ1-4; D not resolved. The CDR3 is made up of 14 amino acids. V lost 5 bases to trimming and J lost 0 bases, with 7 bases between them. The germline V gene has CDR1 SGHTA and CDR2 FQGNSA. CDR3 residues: CASSASTTNEKLFF. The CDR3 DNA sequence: TGTGCCAGCAGCGCCAGTACAACTAATGAAAAACTGTTTTTT.

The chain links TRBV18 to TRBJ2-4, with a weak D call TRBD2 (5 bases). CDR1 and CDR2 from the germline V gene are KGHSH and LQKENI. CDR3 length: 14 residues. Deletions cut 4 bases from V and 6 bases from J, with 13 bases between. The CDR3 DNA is TGTGCCAGCTCACGCGGGTCGTCGGGAAACATTCAGTACTTC. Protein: CASSRGSSGNIQYF.

The CDR3 sequence is CAWSVMTVDEQFF. The CDR3, as DNA: TGTGCCTGGAGTGTAATGACAGTAGATGAGCAGTTCTTC. The chain recombines TRBV30 with TRBJ2-1; D perhaps matches TRBD1 (5 bases). Germline V CDR1 and CDR2: GTSNPN, SVGIG (reference sequence). The V gene lost 0 bases and the J gene lost 8 bases, with 11 bases spanning the gap. The CDR3 contains 13 residues.

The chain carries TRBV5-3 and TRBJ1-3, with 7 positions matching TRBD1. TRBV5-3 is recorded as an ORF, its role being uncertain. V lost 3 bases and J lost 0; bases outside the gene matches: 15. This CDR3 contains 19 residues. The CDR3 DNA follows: TGTGCCAGAAGCTCTCAGGGGGTTCCCCCTACAAGCTCTGGAAACACCATATATTTT. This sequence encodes CARSSQGVPPTSSGNTIYF.

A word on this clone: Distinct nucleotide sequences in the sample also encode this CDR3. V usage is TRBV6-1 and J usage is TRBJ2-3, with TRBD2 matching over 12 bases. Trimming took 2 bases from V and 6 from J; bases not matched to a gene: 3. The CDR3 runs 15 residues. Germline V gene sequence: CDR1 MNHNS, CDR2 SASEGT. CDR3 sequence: CASSELAGGPDTQYF. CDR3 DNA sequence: TGTGCCAGCAGTGAACTAGCGGGAGGGCCGGATACGCAGTATTTT.

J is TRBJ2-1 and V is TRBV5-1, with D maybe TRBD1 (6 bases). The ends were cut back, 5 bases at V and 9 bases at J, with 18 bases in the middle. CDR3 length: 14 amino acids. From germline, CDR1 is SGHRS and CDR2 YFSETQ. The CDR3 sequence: CASSREFQGPEQFF. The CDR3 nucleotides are TGCGCCAGCAGTAGGGAGTTTCAGGGGCCTGAGCAGTTCTTC. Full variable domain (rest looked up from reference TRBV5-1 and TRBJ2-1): KAGVTQTPRYLIKTRGQQVTLSCSPISGHRSVSWYQQTPGQGLQFLFEYFSETQRNKGNFPGRFSGRQFSNSRSEMNVSTLELGDSALYLCASSREFQGPEQFFGPGTRLTVL.

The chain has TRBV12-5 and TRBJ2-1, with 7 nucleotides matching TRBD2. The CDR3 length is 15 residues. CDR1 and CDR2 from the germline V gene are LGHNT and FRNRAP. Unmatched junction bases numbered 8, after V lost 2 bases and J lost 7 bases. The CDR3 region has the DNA TGTGCTAGTGGTTTGTTTACACTCGGGGGGAATGAGCAGTTCTTC. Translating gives CASGLFTLGGNEQFF.

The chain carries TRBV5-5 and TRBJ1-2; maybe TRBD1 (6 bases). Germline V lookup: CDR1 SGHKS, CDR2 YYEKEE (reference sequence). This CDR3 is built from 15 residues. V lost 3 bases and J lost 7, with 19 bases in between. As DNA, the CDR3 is TGTGCCAGCAGCTCAGGCCCGGCAGGGGCAGGTGGCTACACCTTC. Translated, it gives CASSSGPAGAGGYTF.

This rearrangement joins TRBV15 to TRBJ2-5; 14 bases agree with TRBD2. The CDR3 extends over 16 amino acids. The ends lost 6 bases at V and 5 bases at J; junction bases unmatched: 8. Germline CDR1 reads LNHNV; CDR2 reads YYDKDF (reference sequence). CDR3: CATSPGTSGSSETQYF. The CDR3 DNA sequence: TGTGCCACCAGTCCCGGGACTAGCGGGAGTTCGGAGACCCAGTACTTC.

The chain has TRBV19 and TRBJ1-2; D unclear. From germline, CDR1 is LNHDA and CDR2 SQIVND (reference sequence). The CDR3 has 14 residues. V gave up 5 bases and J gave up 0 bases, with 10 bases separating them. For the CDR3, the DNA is TGTGCCAGTAGTCCTTCGGTCTCTAACTATGGCTACACCTTC. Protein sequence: CASSPSVSNYGYTF.

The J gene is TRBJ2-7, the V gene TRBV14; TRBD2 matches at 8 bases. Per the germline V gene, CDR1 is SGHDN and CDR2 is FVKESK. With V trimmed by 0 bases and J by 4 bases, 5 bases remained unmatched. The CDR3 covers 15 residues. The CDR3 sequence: CASSQESGSGYEQYF. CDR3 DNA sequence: TGTGCCAGCAGCCAAGAAAGCGGGAGTGGGTACGAGCAGTACTTC.

CDR3 loop: CASSEMLSGANVLTF. CDR3 nucleotides: TGCGCCAGCAGTGAGATGTTATCTGGGGCCAACGTCCTGACTTTC. The genes are TRBV10-2 and TRBJ2-6; no firm D call. The V gene's germline CDR1 is WSHSY and CDR2 SAAADI. V was pared by 2 bases and J by 1 base, with 6 bases between. This CDR3 contains 15 residues.

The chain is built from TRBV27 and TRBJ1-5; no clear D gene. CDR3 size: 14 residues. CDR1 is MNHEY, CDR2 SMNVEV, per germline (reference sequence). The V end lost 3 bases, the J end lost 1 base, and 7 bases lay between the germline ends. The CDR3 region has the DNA TGTGCCAGCAGTTTGTATCAGAGCAATCAGCCCCAGCATTTT. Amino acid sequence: CASSLYQSNQPQHF.

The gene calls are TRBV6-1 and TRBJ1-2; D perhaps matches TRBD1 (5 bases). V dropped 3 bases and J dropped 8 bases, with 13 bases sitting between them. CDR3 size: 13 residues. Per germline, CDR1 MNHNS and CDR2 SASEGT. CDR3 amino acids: CASSEDTSDGYTF. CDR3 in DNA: TGTGCCAGCAGTGAGGACACCTCGGACGGCTACACCTTC.

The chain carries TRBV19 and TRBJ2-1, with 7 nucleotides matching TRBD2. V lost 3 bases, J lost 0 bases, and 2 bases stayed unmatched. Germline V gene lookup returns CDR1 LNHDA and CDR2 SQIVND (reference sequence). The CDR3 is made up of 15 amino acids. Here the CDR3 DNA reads TGTGCCAGTAGTATGGGGGGGAGCTCCTACAATGAGCAGTTCTTC. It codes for CASSMGGSSYNEQFF.

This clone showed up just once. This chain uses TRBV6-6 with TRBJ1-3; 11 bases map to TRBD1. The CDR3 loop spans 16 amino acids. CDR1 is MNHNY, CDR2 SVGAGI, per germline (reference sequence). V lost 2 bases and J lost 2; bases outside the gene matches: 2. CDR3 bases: TGTGCCAGCAGTTACGGGGGACAGGGGGCTGGAAACACCATATATTTT. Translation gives CASSYGGQGAGNTIYF.